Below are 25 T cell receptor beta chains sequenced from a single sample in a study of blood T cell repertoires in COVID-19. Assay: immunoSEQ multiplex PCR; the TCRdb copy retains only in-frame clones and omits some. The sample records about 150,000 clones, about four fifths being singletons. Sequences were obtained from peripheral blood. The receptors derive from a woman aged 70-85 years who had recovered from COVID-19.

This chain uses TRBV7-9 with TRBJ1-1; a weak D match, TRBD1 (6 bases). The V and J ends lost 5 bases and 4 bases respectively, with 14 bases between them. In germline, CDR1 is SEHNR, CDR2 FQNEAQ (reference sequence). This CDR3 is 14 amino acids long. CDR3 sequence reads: CASSTRQVGTEAFF. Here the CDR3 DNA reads TGTGCCAGCAGCACCCGACAGGTGGGCACTGAAGCTTTCTTT.

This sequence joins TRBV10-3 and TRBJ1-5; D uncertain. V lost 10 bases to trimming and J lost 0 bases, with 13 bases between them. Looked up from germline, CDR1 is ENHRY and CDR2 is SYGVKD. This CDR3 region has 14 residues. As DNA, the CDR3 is TGTGCCACCGGGGAGCAGAATAGCAATCAGCCCCAGCATTTT. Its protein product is CATGEQNSNQPQHF.

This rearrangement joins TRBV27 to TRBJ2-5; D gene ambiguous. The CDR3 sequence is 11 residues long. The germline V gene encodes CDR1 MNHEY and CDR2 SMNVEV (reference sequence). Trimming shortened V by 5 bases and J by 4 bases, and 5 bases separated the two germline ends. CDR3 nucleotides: TGTGCCAGCAGTGCCGGAGAGACCCAGTACTTC. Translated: CASSAGETQYF.

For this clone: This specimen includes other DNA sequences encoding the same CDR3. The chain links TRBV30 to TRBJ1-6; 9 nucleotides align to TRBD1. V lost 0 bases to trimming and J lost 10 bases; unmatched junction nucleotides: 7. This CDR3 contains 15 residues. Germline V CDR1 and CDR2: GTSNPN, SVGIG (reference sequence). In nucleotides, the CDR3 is TGTGCCTGGAGTGTGGCTGGGACAGGGTCCTCACCCCTCCACTTT. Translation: CAWSVAGTGSSPLHF.

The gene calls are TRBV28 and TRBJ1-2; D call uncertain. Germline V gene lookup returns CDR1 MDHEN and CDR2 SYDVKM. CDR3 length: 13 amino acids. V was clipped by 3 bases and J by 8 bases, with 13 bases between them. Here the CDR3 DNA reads TGTGCCAGCAGTTTCCCCACCGGCAGGGGCTACACCTTC. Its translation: CASSFPTGRGYTF.

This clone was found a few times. CDR3 nucleotide sequence: TGTGCCAGCAGCCCGGGGGGCGCCGGGGCTGAAGCTTTCTTT. Protein sequence: CASSPGGAGAEAFF. The rearrangement uses TRBV5-4 and TRBJ1-1; a weak D match, TRBD1 (6 bases). The CDR3 is 14 residues long. CDR1 and CDR2 (germline): SGHNT, YYREEE (reference sequence). Between the trimmed V and J ends, which lost 4 bases and 6 bases, there was a span of 16 bases. Full variable domain (missing parts from reference TRBV5-4 and TRBJ1-1): ETGVTQSPTHLIKTRGQQVTLRCSSQSGHNTVSWYQQALGQGPQFIFQYYREEENGRGNFPPRFSGLQFPNYSSELNVNALELDDSALYLCASSPGGAGAEAFFGQGTRLTVV.

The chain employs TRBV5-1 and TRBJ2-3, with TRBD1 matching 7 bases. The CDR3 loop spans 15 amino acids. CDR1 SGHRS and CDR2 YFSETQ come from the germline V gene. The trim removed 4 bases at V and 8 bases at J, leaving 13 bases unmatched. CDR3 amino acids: CASSQDRVERGTQYF. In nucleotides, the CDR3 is TGCGCCAGCAGCCAAGACAGGGTTGAGAGGGGTACGCAGTATTTT. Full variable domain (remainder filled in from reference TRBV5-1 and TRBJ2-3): KAGVTQTPRYLIKTRGQQVTLSCSPISGHRSVSWYQQTPGQGLQFLFEYFSETQRNKGNFPGRFSGRQFSNSRSEMNVSTLELGDSALYLCASSQDRVERGTQYFGPGTRLTVL.

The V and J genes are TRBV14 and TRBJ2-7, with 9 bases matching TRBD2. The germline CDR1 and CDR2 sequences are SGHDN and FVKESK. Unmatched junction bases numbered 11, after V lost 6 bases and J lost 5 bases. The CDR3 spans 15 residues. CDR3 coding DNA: TGTGCCAGCAGGCCCTATAGCGGGAGTAGCCACGAGCAGTACTTC. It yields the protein CASRPYSGSSHEQYF.

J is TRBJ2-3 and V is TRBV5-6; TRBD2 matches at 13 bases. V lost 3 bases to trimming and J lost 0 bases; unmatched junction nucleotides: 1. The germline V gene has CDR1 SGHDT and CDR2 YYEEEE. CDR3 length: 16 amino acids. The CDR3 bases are TGTGCCAGCAGCTGGGGACTAGCGGGGAGCACAGATACGCAGTATTTT. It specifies CASSWGLAGSTDTQYF.

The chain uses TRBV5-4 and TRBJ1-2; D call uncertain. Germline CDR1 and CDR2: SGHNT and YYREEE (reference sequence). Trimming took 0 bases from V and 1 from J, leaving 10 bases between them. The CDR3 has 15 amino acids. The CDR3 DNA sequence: TGTGCCAGCAGCTTGGGAGGGCCACGTAACTATGGCTACACCTTC. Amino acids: CASSLGGPRNYGYTF.

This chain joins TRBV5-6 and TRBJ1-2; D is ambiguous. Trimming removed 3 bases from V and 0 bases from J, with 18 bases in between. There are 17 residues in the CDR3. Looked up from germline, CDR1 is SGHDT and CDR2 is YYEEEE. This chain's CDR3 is CASSWAPNEFSNYGYTF. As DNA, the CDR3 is TGTGCCAGCAGCTGGGCACCCAACGAATTCTCTAACTATGGCTACACCTTC.

As DNA, the CDR3 is TGTGCCAGCAGTGAATGGGACAGGCTTCACTATGGCTACACCTTC. Translating it yields CASSEWDRLHYGYTF. The chain has TRBV25-1 and TRBJ1-2, with 8 bases lining up with TRBD1. The CDR3 has 15 amino acids. J was trimmed by 3 bases and V by 1 base; bases with no gene match: 4. CDR1 and CDR2 from the germline V gene are MGHDK and SYGVNS.

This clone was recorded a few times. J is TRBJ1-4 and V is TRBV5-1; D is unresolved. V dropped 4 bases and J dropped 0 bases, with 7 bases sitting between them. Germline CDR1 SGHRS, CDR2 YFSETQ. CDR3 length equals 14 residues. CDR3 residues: CASSDTATNEKLFF. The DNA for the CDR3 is TGCGCCAGCAGCGACACCGCAACTAATGAAAAACTGTTTTTT.

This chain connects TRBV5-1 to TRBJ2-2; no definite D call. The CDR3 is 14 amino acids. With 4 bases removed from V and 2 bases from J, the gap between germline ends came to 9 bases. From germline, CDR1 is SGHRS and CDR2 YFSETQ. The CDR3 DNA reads TGCGCCAGCAGCACAGACACCAACACCGGGGAGCTGTTTTTT. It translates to CASSTDTNTGELFF.

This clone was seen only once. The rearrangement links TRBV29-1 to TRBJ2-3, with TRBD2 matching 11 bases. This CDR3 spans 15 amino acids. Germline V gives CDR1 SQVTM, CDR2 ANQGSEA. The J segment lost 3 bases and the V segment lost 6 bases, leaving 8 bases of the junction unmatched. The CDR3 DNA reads TGCAGCGTGCCCGGGACTAGCGGACCAACAGATACGCAGTATTTT. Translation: CSVPGTSGPTDTQYF.

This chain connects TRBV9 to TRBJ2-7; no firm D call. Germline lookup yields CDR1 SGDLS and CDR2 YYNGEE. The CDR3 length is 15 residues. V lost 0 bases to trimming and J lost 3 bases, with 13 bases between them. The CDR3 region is CASSVEAGPHYEQYF. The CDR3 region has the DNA TGTGCCAGCAGCGTAGAGGCAGGCCCCCACTACGAGCAGTACTTC.

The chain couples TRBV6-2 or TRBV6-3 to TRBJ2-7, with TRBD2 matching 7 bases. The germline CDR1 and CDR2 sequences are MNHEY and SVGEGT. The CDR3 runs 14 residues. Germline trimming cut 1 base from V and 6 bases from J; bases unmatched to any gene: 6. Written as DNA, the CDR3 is TGTGCCAGCAGTTACTACAGTGGCGGGGGCGAGCAGTACTTC. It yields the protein CASSYYSGGGEQYF.

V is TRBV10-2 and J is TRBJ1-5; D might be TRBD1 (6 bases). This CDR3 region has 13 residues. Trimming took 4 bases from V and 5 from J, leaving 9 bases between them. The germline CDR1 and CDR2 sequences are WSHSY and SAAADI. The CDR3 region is CASSGGGDQPQHF. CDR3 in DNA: TGCGCCAGCAGTGGAGGGGGGGATCAGCCCCAGCATTTT.

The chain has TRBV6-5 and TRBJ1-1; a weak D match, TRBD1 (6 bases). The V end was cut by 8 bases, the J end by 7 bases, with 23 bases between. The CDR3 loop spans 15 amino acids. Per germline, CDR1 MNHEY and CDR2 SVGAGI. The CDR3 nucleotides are TGTGCCAGCGGGAGGGGCCAGGGGCCCTTTCATGAAGCTTTCTTT. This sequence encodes CASGRGQGPFHEAFF.

CDR3 DNA sequence: TGCGCCAGCAGTTCCAGCGGGAGTGCGGAAGAGACCCAGTACTTC. As protein: CASSSSGSAEETQYF. This chain uses TRBV5-1 with TRBJ2-5; 8 bases align to TRBD2. This CDR3 has 15 residues. Germline trimming cut 5 bases from V and 3 bases from J; bases unmatched to any gene: 9. CDR1 and CDR2 (germline): SGHRS, YFSETQ.

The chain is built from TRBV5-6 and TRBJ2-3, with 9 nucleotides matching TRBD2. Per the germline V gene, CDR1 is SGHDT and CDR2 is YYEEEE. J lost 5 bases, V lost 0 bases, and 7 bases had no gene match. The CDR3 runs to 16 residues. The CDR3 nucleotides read TGTGCCAGCAGCTTGGCCCTGGCGGGGGGGGAAGATACGCAGTATTTT. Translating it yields CASSLALAGGEDTQYF.

CDR3 bases: TGTGCCAGCAGCCAAGGACTAGCAGGAAAAAACATTCAGTACTTC. This gives the protein CASSQGLAGKNIQYF. The chain couples TRBV4-2 to TRBJ2-4; 7 nucleotides agree with TRBD2. V lost 1 base, J lost 4 bases, and 4 bases stayed unmatched. Germline values: CDR1 LGHNA, CDR2 YNFKEQ. The length of the CDR3 is 15 residues.

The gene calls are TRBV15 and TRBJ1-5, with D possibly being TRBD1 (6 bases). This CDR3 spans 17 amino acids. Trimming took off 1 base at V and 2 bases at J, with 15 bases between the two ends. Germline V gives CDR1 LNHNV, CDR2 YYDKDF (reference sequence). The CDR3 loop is CATSRGTDFMGNQPQHF. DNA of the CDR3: TGTGCCACCAGCAGAGGGACAGACTTTATGGGCAATCAGCCCCAGCATTTT.

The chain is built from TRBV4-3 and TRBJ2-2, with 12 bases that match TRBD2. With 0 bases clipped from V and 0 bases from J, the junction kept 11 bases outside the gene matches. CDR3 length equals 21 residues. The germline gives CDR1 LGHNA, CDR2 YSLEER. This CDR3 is CASSQDILGLAGTANTGELFF. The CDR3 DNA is TGCGCCAGCAGCCAAGACATCCTGGGACTAGCGGGCACCGCGAACACCGGGGAGCTGTTTTTT.

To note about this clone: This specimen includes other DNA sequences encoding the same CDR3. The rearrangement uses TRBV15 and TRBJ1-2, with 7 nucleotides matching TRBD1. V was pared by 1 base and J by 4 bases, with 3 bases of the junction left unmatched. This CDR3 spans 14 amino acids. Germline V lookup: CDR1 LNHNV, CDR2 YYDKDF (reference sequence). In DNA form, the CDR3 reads TGTGCCACCAGCAGAGGAGGGGGCGGCTATGGCTACACCTTC. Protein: CATSRGGGGYGYTF.